This is a list of T cell receptor beta chains from one sample in a study of control samples from healthy donors and cancer patients. Some clones are missing from TCRdb's copy, which holds only in-frame ones; the method was immunoSEQ multiplex PCR. The sample contains 150,000 or so clones, approximately 90% of which appear only once. Sequenced sample: blood. These receptors were taken from a man under 40 in good health. Each CDR3 is given without its conserved first and last residue.

TRBV5-1	TRBJ1-5	ASSLGQGGQPQH
TRBV28	TRBJ1-2	ASSDPGALKA
TRBV7-9	TRBJ1-2	ASIKGAGNYGYT
TRBV4-2	TRBJ2-5	ASSHGTSGGGQETQY
TRBV7-3	TRBJ1-1	ASSPQVFNTEAF
TRBV28	TRBJ1-2	ASSLGGYGYT
TRBV12-3/TRBV12-4	TRBJ2-3	ASATGGGDTQY
TRBV6-5	TRBJ1-5	ASSSEGRGTQPQH
TRBV29-1	TRBJ1-2	SVEGAKNYGYT
TRBV20-1	TRBJ2-3	SASPASDSRRGDTQY
TRBV29-1	TRBJ2-5	SVRRGGETQY
TRBV6-5	TRBJ2-2	ASTGGAGELF
TRBV27	TRBJ1-6	ASSFSETGFNSPLH
TRBV29-1	TRBJ1-2	SVTRGGRDYGYT
TRBV6-5	TRBJ1-5	ASSYRVGQPQH
TRBV7-8	TRBJ1-2	ASKLGQGAGGYT